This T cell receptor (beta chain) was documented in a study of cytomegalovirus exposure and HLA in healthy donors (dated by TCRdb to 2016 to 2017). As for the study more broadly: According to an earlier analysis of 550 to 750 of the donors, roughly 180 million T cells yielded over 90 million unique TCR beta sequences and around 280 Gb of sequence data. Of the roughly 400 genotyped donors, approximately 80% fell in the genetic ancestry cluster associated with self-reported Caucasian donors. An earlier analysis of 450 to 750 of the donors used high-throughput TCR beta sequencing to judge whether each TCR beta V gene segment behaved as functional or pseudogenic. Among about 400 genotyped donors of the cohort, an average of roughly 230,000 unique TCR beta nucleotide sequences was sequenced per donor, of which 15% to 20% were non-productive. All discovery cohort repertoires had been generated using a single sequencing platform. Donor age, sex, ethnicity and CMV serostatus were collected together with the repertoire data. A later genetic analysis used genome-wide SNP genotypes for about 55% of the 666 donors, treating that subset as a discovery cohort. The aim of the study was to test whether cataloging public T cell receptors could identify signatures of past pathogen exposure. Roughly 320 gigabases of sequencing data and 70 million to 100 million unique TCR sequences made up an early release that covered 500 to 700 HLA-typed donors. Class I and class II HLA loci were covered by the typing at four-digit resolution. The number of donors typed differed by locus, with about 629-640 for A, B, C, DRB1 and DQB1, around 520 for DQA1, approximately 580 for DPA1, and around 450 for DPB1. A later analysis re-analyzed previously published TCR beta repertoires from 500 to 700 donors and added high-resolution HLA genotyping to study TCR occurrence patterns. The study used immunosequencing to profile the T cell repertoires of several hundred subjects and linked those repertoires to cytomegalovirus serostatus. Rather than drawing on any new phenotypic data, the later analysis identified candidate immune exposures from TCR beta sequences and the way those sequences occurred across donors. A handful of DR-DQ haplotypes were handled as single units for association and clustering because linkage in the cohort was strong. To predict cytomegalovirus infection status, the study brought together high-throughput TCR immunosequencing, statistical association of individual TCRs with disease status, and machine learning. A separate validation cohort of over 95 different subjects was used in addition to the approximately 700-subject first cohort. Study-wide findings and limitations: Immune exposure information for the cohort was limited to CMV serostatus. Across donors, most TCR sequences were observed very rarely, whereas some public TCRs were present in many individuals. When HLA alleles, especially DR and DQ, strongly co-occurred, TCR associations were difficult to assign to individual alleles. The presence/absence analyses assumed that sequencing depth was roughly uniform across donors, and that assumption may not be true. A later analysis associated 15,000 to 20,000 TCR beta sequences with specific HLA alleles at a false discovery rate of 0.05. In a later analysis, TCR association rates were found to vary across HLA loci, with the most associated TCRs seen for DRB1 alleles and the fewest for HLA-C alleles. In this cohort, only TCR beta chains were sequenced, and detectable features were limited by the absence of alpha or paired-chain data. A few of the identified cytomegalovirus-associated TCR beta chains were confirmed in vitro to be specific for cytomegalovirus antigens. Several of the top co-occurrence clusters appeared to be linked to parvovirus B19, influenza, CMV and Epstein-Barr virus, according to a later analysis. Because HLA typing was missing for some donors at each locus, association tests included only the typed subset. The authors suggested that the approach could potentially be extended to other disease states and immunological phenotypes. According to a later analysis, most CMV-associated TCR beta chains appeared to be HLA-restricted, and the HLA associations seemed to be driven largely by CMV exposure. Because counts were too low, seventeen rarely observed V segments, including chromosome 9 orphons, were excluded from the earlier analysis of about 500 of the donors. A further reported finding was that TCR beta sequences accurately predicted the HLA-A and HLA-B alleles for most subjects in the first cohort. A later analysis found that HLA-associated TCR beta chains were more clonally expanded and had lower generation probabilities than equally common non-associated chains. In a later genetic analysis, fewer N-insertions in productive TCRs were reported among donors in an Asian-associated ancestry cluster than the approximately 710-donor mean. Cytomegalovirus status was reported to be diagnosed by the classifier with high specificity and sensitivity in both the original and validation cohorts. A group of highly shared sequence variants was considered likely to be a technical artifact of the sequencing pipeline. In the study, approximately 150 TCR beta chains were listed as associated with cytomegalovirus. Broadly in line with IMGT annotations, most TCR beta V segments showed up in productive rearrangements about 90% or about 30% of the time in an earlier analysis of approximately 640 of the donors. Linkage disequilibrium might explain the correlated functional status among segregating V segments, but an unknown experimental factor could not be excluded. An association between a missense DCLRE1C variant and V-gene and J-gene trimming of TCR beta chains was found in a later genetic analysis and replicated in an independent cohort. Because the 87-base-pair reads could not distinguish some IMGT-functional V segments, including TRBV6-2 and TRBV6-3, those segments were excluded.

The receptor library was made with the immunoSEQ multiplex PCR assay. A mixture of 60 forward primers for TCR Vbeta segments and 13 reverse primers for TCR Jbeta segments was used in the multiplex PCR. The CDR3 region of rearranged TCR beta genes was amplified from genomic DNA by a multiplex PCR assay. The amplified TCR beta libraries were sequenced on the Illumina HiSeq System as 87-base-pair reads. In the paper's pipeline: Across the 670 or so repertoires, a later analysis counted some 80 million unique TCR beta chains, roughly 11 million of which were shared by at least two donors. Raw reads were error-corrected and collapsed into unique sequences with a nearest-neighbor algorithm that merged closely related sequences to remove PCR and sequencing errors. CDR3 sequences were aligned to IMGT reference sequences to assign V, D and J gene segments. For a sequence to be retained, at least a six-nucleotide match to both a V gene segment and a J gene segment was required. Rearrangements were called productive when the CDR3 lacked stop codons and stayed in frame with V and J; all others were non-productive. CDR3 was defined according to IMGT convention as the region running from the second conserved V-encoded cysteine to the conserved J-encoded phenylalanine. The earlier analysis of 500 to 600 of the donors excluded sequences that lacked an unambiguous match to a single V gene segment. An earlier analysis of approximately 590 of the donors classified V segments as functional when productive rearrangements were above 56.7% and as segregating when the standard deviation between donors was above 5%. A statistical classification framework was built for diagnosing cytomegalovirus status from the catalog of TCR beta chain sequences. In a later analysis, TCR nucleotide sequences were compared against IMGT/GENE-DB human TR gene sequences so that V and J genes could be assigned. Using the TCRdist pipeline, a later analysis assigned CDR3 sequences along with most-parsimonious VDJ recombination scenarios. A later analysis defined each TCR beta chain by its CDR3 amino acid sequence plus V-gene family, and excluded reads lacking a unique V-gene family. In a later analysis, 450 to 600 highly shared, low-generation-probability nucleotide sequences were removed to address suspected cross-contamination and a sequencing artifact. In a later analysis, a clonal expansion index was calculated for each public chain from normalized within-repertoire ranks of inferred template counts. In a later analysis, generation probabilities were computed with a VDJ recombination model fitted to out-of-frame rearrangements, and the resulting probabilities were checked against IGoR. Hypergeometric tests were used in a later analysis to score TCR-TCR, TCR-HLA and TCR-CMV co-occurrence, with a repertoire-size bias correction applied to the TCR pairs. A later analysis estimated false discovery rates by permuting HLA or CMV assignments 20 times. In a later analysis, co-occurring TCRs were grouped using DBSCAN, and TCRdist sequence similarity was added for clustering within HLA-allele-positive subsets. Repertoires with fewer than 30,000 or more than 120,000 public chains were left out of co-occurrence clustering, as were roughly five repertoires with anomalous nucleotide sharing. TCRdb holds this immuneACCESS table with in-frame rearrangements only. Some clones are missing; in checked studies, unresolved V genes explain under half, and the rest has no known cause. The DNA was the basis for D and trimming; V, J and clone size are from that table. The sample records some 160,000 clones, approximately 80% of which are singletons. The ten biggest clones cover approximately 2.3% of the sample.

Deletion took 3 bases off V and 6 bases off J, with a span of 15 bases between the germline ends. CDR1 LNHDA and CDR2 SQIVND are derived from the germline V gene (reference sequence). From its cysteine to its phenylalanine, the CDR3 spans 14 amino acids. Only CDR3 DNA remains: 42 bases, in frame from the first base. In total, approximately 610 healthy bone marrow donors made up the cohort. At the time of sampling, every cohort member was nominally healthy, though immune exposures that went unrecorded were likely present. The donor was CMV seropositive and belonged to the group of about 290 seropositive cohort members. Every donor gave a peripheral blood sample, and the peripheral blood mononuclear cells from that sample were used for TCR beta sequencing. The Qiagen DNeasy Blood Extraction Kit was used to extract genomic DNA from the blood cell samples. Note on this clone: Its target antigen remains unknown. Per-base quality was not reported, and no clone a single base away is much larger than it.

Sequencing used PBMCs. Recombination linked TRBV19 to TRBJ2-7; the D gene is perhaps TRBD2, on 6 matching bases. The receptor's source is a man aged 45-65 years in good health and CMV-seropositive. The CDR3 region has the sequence CASSMEGSWSEQYF. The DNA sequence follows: TGTGCCAGTAGTATGGAGGGGTCATGGAGCGAGCAGTACTTC.